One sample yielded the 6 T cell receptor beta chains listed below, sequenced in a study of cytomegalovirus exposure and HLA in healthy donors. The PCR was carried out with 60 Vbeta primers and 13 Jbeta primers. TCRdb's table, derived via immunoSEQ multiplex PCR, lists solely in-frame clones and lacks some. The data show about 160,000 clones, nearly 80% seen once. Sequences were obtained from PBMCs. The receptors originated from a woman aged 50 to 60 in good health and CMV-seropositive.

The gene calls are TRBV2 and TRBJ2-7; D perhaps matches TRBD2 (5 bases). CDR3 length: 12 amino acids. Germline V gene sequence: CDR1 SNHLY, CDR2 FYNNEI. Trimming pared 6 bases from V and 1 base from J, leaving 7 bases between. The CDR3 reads CASREDSYEQYF. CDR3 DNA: TGTGCCAGCAGGGAGGATTCCTACGAGCAGTACTTC.

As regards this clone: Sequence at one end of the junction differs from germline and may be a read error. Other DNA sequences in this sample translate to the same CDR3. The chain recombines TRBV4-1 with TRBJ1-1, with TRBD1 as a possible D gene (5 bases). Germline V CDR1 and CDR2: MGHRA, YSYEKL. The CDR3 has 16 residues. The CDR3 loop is CASSHRGTEQYTEAFF. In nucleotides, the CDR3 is TGCGCCAGCAGCCACCGGGGGACGGAGCAGTACACTGAAGCCTTCTTT.

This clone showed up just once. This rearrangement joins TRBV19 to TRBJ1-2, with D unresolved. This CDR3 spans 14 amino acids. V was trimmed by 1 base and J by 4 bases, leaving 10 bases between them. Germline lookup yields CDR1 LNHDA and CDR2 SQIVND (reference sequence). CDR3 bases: TGTGCCAGTAGTATAGGAACGGGGAGCTATGGCTACACCTTC. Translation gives CASSIGTGSYGYTF.

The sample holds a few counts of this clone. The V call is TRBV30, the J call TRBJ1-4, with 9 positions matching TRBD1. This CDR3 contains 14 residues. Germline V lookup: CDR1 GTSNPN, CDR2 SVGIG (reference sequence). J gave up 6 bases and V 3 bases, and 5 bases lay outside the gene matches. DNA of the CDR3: TGTGCCTGGAGACCCGGACAGGGGTATGAAAAACTGTTTTTT. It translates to CAWRPGQGYEKLFF. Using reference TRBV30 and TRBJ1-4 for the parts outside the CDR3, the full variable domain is SQTIHQWPATLVQPVGSPLSLECTVEGTSNPNLYWYRQAAGRGLQLLFYSVGIGQISSEVPQNLSASRPQDRQFILSSKKLLLSDSGFYLCAWRPGQGYEKLFFGSGTQLSVL.

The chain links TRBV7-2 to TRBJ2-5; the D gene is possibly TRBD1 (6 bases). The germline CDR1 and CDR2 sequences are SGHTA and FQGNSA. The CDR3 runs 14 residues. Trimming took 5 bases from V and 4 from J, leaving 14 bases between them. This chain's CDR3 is CASSAGRTAETQYF. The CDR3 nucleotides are TGTGCCAGCAGCGCAGGCCGGACAGCAGAGACCCAGTACTTC. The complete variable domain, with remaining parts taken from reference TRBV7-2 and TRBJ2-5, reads GAGVSQSPSNKVTEKGKDVELRCDPISGHTALYWYRQSLGQGLEFLIYFQGNSAPDKSGLPSDRFSAERTGGSVSTLTIQRTQQEDSAVYLCASSAGRTAETQYFGPGTRLLVL.

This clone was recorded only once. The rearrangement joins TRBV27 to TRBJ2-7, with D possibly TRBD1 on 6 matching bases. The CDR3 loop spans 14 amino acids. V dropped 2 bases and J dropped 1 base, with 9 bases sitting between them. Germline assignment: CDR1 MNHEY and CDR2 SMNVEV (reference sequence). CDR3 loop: CASSLQGGSYEQYF. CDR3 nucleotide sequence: TGTGCCAGCAGTTTACAAGGGGGTTCCTACGAGCAGTACTTC.